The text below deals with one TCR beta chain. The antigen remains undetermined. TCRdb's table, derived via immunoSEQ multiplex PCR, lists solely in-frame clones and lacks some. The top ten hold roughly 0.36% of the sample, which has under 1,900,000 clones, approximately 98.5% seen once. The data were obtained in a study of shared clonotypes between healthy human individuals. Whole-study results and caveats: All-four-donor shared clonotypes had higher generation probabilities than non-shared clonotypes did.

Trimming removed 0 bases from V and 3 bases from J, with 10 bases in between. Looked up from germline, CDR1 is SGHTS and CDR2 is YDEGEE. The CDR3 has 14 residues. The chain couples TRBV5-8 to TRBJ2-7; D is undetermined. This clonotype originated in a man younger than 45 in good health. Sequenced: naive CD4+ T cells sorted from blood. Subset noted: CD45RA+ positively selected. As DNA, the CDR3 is TGTGCCAGCAGCTTGGTGGGTTGGGACTACGAGCAGTACTTC. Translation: CASSLVGWDYEQYF. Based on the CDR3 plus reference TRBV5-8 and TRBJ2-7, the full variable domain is EAGVTQSPTHLIKTRGQQATLRCSPISGHTSVYWYQQALGLGLQFLLWYDEGEERNRGNFPPRFSGRQFPNYSSELNVNALELEDSALYLCASSLVGWDYEQYFGPGTRLTVT.